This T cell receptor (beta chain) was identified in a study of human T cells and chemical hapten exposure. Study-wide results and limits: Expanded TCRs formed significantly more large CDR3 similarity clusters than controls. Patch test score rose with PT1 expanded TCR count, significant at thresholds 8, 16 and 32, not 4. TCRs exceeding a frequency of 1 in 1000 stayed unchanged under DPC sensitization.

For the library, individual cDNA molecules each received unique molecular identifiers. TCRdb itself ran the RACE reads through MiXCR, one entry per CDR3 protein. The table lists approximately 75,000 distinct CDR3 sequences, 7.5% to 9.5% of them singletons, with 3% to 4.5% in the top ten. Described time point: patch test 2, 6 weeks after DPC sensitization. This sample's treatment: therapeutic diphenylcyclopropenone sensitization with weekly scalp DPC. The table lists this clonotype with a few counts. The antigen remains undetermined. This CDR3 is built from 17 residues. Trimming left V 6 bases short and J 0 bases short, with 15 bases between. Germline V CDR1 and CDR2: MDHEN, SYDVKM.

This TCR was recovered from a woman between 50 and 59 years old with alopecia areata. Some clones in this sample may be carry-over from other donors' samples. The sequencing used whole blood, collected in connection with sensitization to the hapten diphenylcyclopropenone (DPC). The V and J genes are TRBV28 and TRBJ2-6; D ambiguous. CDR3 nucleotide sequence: TGTGCCAGCAGCCGCGAAGACCTAAGCTCTGGGGCCAACGTCCTGACTTTC. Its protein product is CASSREDLSSGANVLTF.